The 3 T cell receptor beta chains reported below all come from one sample, sequenced in a study of blood T cell repertoires in COVID-19. Data came from immunoSEQ multiplex PCR; TCRdb stores just in-frame clones and leaves some out. This sample carries approximately 220,000 clones, 82% of them seen once, and the ten largest clones take around 5%. Sequencing was carried out using peripheral blood. Receptors were obtained from a woman in her sixties or seventies with acute or convalescent COVID-19.

Concerning this clone itself: The identical CDR3 is also encoded by other nucleotide sequences in the sample. J is TRBJ2-7 and V is TRBV5-1; 7 nucleotides match TRBD2. CDR1 and CDR2 from the germline V gene are SGHRS and YFSETQ. This CDR3 has 14 amino acids. The V and J ends lost 0 bases and 2 bases, in that order; junction bases with no gene match: 2. The CDR3 protein is CASSLAGGTYEQYF. In DNA, the CDR3 is TGCGCCAGCAGCTTGGCCGGGGGGACCTACGAGCAGTACTTC.

The V call is TRBV2, the J call TRBJ1-1; maybe TRBD1 (5 bases). The germline V gene has CDR1 SNHLY and CDR2 FYNNEI. This CDR3 contains 16 residues. Trimming stripped 0 bases from V and 3 bases from J, with 14 bases between. The chain's CDR3 is CASSEARAGRDTEAFF. The CDR3 DNA follows: TGTGCCAGCAGTGAAGCCAGGGCAGGGAGGGACACTGAAGCTTTCTTT.

This chain joins TRBV9 and TRBJ2-2; TRBD1 might be the D (6 bases). V was shortened by 0 bases and J by 1 base, with 10 bases between the two germline ends. The CDR3 runs to 16 residues. Per the germline V gene, CDR1 is SGDLS and CDR2 is YYNGEE. CDR3 nucleotide sequence: TGTGCCAGCAGCGTAGGCCAGGGGCTGAACACCGGGGAGCTGTTTTTT. This translates into CASSVGQGLNTGELFF.